This T cell receptor (beta chain) originates from a study of shared clonotypes between healthy human individuals. Regarding the study as a whole: An effect of sequencing depth on clonotype sharing among donors was expected. Some clonotypes were shared by all four sorted-subset donors, while others were not shared. The non-shared ones had lower generation probabilities than the shared ones. Represented diversity (both genetic and exposure-history) was limited by the small number of donors.

Regarding this clone: Its cognate antigen is unknown.

The protocol was immunoSEQ multiplex PCR, while the TCRdb copy is restricted to in-frame clones and leaves out a portion. The sample has 190,000 or so clones, approximately 62% seen once. CDR3 size: 14 residues. The V gene's germline CDR1 is LGHNA and CDR2 YSLEER. Trimming shortened V by 1 base and J by 7 bases, and 11 bases separated the two germline ends. This chain joins TRBV4-3 and TRBJ2-1, with a possible D match to TRBD1 (6 bases). This clonotype originated in a man aged 25-45 years in good health. The sequenced material came from memory CD4+ T cells sorted from blood. Described subset: CD45RA-negative fraction. In DNA, the CDR3 is TGCGCCAGCAGCCAAGGACAGGATTGGAATGAGCAGTTCTTC. Translation gives CASSQGQDWNEQFF.